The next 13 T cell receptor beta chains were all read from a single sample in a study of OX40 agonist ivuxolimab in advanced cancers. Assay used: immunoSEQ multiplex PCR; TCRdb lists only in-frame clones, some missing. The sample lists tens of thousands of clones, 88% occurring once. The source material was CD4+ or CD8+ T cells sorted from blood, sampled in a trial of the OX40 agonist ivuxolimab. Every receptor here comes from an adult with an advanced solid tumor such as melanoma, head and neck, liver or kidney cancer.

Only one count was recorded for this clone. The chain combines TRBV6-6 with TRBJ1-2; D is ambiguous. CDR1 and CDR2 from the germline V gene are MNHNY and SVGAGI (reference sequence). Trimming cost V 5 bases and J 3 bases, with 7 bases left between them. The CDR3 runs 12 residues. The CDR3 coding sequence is TGTGCCAGCAGTACGGGTGACTATGGCTACACCTTC. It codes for CASSTGDYGYTF.

The CDR3 reads CASSSGTGGDQPQHF. CDR3 bases: TGTGCCAGCAGCTCCGGGACAGGGGGCGATCAGCCCCAGCATTTT. The genes are TRBV7-6 and TRBJ1-5, with TRBD1 matching 12 bases. Looked up from germline, CDR1 is SGHVS and CDR2 is FNYEAQ. V lost 4 bases to trimming and J lost 5 bases; unmatched junction nucleotides: 3. This CDR3 has 15 amino acids.

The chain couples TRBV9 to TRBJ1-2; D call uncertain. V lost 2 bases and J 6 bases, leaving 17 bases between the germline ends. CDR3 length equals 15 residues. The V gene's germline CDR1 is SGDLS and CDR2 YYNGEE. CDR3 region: CASSVDSVGGDGYTF. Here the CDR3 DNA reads TGTGCCAGCAGCGTGGACTCCGTCGGTGGGGATGGCTACACCTTC.

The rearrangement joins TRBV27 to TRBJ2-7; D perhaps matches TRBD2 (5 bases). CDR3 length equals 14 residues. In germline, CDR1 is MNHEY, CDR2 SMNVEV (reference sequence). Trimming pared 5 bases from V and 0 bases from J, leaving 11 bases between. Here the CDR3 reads CASSPGGSSYEQYF. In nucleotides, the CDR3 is TGTGCCAGCAGTCCGGGTGGGAGCTCCTACGAGCAGTACTTC.

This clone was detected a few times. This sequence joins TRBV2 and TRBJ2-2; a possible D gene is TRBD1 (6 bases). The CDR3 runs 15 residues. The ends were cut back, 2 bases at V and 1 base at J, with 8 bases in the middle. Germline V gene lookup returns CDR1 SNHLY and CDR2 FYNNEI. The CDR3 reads CASSEYRENTGELFF. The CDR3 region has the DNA TGTGCCAGCAGTGAATACAGGGAGAACACCGGGGAGCTGTTTTTT.

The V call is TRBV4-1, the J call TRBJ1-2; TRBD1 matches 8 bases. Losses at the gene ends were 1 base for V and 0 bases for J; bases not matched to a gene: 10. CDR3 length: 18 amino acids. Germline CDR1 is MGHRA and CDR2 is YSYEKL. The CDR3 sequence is CASSQGDGTGDSNYGYTF. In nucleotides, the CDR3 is TGCGCCAGCAGCCAAGGAGACGGGACAGGTGATTCTAACTATGGCTACACCTTC.

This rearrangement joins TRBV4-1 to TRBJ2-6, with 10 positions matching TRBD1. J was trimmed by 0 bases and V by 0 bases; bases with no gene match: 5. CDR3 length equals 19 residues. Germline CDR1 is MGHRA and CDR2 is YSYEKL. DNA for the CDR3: TGCGCCAGCAGCCAAGAAAGGACAGGGGGTGCCTCTGGGGCCAACGTCCTGACTTTC. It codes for CASSQERTGGASGANVLTF.

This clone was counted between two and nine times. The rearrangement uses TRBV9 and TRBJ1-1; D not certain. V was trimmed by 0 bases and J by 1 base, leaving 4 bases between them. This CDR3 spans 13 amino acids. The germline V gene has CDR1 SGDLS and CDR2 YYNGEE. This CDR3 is CASSVEENTEAFF. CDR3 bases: TGTGCCAGCAGCGTAGAGGAGAACACTGAAGCTTTCTTT.

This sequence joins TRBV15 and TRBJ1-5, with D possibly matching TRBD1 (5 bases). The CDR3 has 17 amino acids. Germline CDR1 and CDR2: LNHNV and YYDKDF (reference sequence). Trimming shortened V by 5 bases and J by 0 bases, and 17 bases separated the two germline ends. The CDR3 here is CATSDLTGRHSNQPQHF. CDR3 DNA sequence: TGTGCCACCAGCGATCTTACGGGACGCCATAGCAATCAGCCCCAGCATTTT. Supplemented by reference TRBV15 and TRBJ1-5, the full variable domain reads DAMVIQNPRYQVTQFGKPVTLSCSQTLNHNVMYWYQQKSSQAPKLLFHYYDKDFNNEADTPDNFQSRRPNTSFCFLDIRSPGLGDTAMYLCATSDLTGRHSNQPQHFGDGTRLSIL.

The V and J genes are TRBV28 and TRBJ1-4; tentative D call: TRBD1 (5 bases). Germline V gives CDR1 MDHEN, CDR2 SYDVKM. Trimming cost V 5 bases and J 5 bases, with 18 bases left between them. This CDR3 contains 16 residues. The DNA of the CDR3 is TGTGCCAGCAGTCTCCAACCGGGACTGATAAATGAAAAACTGTTTTTT. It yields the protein CASSLQPGLINEKLFF.

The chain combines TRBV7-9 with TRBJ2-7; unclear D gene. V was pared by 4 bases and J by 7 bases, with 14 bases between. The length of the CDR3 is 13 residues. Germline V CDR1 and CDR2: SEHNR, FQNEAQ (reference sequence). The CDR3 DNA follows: TGTGCCAGCAGCTCCTGGACCGAAACAGAGCAGTACTTC. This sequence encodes CASSSWTETEQYF.

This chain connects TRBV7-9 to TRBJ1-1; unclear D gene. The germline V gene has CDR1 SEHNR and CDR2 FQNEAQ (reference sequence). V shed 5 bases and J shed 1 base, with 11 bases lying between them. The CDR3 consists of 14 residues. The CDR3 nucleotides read TGTGCCAGCAGCCTGGACTGGAAGAACACTGAAGCTTTCTTT. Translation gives CASSLDWKNTEAFF.

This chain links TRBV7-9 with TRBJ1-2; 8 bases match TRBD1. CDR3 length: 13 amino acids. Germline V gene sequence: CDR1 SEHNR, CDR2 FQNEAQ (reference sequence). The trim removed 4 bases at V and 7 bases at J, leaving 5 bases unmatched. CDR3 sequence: CASSSGQGGGYTF. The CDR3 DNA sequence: TGTGCCAGCAGCTCCGGACAGGGAGGTGGCTACACCTTC.